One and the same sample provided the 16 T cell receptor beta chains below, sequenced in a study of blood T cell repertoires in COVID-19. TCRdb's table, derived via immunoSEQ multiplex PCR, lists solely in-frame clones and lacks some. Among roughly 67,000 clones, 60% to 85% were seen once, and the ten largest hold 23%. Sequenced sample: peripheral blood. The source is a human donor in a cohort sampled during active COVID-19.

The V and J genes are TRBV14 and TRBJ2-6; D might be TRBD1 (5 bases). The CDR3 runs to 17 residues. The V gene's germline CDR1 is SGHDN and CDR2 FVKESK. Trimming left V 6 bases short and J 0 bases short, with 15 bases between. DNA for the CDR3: TGTGCCAGCAGTCGACAGTTACTATACTCTGGGGCCAACGTCCTGACTTTC. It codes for CASSRQLLYSGANVLTF.

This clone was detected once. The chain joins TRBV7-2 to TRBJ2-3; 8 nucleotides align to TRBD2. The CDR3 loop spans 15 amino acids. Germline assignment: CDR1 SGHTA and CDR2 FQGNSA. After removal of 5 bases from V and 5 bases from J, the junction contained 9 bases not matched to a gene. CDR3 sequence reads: CASSTRGGIVDTQYF. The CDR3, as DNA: TGTGCCAGCAGCACACGGGGGGGCATTGTAGATACGCAGTATTTT.

This CDR3 reads CASSFGRTNTGELFF. CDR3 DNA: TGTGCCAGCAGTTTTGGCAGAACGAACACCGGGGAGCTGTTTTTT. The V call is TRBV28, the J call TRBJ2-2; D not certain. This CDR3 contains 15 residues. Trimming stripped 3 bases from V and 0 bases from J, with 8 bases between. CDR1 is MDHEN, CDR2 SYDVKM, per germline.

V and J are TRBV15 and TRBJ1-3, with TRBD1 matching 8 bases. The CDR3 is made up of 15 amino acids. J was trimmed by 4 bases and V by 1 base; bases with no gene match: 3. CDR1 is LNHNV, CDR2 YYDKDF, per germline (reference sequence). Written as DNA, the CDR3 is TGTGCCACCAGCAGAGGGACAGGGCCCGGAAACACCATATATTTT. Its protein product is CATSRGTGPGNTIYF.

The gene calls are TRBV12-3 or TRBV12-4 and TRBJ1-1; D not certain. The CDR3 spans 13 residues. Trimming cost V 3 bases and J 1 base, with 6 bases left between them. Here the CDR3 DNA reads TGTGCCAGCAGTTTGGACTCGAACACTGAAGCTTTCTTT. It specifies CASSLDSNTEAFF.

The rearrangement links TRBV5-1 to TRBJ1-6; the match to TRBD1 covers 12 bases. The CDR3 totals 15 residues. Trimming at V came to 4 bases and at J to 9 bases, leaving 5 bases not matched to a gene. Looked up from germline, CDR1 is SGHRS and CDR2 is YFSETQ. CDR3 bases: TGCGCCAGCAGCATCGGGACAGGGGGCATTTCACCCCTCCACTTT. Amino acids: CASSIGTGGISPLHF.

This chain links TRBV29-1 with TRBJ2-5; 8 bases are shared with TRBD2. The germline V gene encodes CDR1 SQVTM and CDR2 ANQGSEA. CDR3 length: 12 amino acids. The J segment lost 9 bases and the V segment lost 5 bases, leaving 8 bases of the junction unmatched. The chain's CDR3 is CSVITGGPSQYF. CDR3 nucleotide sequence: TGCAGCGTTATCACGGGAGGGCCCTCCCAGTACTTC.

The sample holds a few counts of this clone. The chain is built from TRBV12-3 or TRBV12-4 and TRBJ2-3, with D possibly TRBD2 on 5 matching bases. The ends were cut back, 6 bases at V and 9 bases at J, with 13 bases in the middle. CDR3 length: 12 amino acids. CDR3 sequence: CASSLDSTTQYF. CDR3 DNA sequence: TGTGCCAGCAGCTTGGACTCTACAACGCAGTATTTT.

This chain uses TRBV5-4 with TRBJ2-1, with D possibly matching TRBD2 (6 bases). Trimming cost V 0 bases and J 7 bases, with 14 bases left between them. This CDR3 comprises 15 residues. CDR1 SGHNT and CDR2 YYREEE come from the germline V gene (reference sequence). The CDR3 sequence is CASSLGTGGFNEQFF. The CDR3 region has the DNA TGTGCCAGCAGCTTGGGAACTGGGGGGTTTAATGAGCAGTTCTTC. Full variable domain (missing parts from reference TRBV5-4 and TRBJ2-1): ETGVTQSPTHLIKTRGQQVTLRCSSQSGHNTVSWYQQALGQGPQFIFQYYREEENGRGNFPPRFSGLQFPNYSSELNVNALELDDSALYLCASSLGTGGFNEQFFGPGTRLTVL.

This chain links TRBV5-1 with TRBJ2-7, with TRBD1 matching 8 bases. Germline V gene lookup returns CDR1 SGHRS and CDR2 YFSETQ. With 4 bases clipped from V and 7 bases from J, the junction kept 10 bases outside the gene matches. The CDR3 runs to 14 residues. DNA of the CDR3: TGCGCCAGCAGCCCAGGGGGCTTAGGGTGGGAGCAGTACTTC. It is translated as CASSPGGLGWEQYF.

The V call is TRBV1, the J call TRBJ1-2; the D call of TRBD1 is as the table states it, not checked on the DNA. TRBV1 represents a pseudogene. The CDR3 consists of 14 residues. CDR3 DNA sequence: TGCACCAGCAGCCCTAGACAGAGTGGGTATGGCTACACCTTC. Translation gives CTSSPRQSGYGYTF.

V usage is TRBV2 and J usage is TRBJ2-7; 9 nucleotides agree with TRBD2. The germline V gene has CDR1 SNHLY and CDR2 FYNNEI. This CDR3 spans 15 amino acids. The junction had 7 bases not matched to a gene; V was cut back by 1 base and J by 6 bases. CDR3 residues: CASSEGGTSFAEQYF. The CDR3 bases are TGTGCCAGCAGTGAAGGGGGGACTAGCTTCGCCGAGCAGTACTTC.

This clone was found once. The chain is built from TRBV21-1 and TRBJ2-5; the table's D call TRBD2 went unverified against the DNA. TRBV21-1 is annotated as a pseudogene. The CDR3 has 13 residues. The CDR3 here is CASSKENGETQYF. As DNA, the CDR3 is TGTGCCAGCAGCAAAGAAAACGGAGAGACCCAGTACTTC.

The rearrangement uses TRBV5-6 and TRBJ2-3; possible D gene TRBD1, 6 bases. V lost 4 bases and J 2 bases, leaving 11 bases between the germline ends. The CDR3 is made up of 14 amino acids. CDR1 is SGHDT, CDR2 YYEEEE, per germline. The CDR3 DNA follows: TGTGCCAGCAGCCCCGGACAGCTCACAGATACGCAGTATTTT. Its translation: CASSPGQLTDTQYF.

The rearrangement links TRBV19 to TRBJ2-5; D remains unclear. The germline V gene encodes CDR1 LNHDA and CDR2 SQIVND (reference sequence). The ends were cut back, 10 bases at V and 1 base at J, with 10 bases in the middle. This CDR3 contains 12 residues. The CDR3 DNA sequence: TGTGCCACCTCCGAGTTCCAAGAGACCCAGTACTTC. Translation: CATSEFQETQYF.

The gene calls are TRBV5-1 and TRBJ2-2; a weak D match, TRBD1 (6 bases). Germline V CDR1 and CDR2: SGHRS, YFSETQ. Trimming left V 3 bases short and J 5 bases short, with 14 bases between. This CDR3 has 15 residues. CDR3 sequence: CASSSAYQGTGELFF. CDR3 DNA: TGCGCCAGCAGCTCAGCATACCAGGGGACCGGGGAGCTGTTTTTT.